The sequence of this T cell receptor beta chain was determined in a study of response to subunit inactivated influenza vaccine. Study results and limitations: The authors put forward the suggestion that each seasonal influenza vaccination may bring in only a limited number of new T cells.

Losses at the gene ends were 3 bases for V and 2 bases for J; bases not matched to a gene: 17. The CDR3 runs to 20 residues. Germline CDR1 DFQATT, CDR2 SNEGSKA (reference sequence). There are many counts of this clonotype. The antigen is unknown. TCRdb re-derived calls from the RT-PCR reads in MiXCR, one entry per CDR3 protein. This table holds around 760,000 distinct CDR3 sequences, about 14% found once. This receptor was obtained from a man aged 45-65 years who received an inactivated influenza vaccine. Here the sequenced sample was PBMCs from blood, taken 14 days before vaccination. This sequence joins TRBV20-1 and TRBJ2-3, with 13 nucleotides matching TRBD2. For the CDR3, the DNA is TGCAGTGCTAGGGCTACTGGACTAGCGGGAGTCCCCTCTACCACAGATACGCAGTATTTT. Amino acid sequence: CSARATGLAGVPSTTDTQYF.